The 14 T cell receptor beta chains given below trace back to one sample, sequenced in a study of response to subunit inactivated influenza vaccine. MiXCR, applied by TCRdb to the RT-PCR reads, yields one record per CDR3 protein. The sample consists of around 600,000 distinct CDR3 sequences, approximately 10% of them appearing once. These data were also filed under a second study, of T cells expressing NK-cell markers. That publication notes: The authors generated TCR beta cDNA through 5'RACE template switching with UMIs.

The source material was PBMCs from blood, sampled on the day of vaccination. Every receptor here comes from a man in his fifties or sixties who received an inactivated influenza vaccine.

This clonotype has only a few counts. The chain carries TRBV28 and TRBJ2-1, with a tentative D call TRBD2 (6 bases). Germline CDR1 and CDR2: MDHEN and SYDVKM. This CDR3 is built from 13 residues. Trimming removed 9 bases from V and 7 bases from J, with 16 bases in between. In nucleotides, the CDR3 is TGTGCCAGTTCCAGGGTGGGGGGTAATGAGCAGTTCTTC. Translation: CASSRVGGNEQFF.

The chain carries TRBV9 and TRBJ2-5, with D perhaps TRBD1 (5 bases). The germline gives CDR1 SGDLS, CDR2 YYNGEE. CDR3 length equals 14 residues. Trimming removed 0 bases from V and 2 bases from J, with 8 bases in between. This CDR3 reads CASSVATVQETQYF. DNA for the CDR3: TGTGCCAGCAGCGTAGCGACAGTACAAGAGACCCAGTACTTC.

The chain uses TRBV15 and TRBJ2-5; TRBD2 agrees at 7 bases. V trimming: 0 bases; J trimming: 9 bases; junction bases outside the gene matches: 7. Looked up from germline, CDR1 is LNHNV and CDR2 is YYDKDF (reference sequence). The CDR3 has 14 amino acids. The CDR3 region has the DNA TGTGCCACCAGCAGAGACCCCCGCCGGGAGGCCCAGTACTTC. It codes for CATSRDPRREAQYF.

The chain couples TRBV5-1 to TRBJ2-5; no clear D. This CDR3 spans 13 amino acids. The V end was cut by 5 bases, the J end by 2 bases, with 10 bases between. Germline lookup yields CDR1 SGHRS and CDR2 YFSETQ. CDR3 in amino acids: CASRLPPQETQYF. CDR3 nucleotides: TGCGCCAGCAGACTCCCTCCTCAAGAGACCCAGTACTTC.

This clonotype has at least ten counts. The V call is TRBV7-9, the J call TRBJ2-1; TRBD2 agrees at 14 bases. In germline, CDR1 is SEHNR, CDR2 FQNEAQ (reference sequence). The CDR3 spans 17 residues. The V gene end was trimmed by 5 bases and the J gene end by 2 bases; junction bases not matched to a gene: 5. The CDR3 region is CASSPRLAGGPYNEQFF. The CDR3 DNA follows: TGTGCCAGCAGCCCCCGACTAGCGGGAGGGCCCTACAATGAGCAGTTCTTC.

The CDR3 here is CASRPGTGGREKLFF. CDR3 DNA: TGCGCCAGCAGACCCGGGACAGGGGGCAGAGAAAAACTGTTTTTT. The J gene is TRBJ1-4, the V gene TRBV4-3, with TRBD1 identical over 12 bases. The J segment lost 8 bases and the V segment lost 6 bases, leaving 7 bases of the junction unmatched. The length of the CDR3 is 15 residues. Looked up from germline, CDR1 is LGHNA and CDR2 is YSLEER.

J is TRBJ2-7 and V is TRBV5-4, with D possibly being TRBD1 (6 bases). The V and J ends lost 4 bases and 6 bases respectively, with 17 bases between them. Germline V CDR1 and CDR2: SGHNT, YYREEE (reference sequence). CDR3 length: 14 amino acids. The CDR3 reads CASSGGGTGFEQYF. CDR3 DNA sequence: TGTGCCAGCAGCGGAGGAGGAACAGGGTTCGAGCAGTACTTC.

CDR3 amino acids: CASSLANSQETQYF. The CDR3 DNA sequence: TGTGCCAGCAGTTTAGCGAACAGCCAAGAGACCCAGTACTTC. The V call is TRBV12-3 or TRBV12-4, the J call TRBJ2-5; D remains ambiguous. The V end was cut by 0 bases, the J end by 1 base, with 6 bases between. The CDR3 has 14 amino acids.

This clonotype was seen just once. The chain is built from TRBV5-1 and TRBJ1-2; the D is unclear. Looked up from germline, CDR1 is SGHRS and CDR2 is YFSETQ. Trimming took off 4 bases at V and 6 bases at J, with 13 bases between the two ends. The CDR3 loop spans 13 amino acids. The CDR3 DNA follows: TGCGCCAGCAGCCGGGATCATAGGGATGGCTACACCTTC. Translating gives CASSRDHRDGYTF.

DNA of the CDR3: TGTGCCAGCAGTTCTAAAATTGAAGCTTTCTTT. It is translated as CASSSKIEAFF. The V and J genes are TRBV6-5 and TRBJ1-1, with unresolved D. CDR1 MNHEY and CDR2 SVGAGI come from the germline V gene. Trimming stripped 4 bases from V and 7 bases from J, with 7 bases between. CDR3 length: 11 residues.

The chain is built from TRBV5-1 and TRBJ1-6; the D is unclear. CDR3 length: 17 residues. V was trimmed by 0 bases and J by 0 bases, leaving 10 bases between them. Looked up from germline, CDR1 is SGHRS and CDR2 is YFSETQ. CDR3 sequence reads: CASSLEVQSSYNSPLHF. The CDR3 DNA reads TGCGCCAGCAGCTTGGAGGTGCAGAGCTCCTATAATTCACCCCTCCACTTT.

CDR3 residues: CASKGGTGLSYNEQFF. CDR3 nucleotide sequence: TGTGCCAGCAAAGGCGGGACCGGCCTCTCCTACAATGAGCAGTTCTTC. The J gene is TRBJ2-1, the V gene TRBV12-3 or TRBV12-4, with D maybe TRBD2 (6 bases). The V gene lost 7 bases and the J gene lost 0 bases, with 16 bases spanning the gap. CDR3 length: 16 residues.

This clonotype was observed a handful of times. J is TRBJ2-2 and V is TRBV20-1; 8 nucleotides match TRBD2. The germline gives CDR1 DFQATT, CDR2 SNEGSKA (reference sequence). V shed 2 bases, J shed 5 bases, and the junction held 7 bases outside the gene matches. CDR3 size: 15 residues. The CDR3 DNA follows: TGCAGTGCTAGATCACCGGGACTAGTAACCGGGGAGCTGTTTTTT. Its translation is CSARSPGLVTGELFF.

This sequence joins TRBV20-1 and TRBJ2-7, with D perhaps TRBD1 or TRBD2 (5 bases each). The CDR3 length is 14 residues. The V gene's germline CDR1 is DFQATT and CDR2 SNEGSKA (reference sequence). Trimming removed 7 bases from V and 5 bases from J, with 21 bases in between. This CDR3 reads CSVDTRGGSNEQYF. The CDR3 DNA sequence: TGCAGTGTAGACACCCGGGGCGGGTCCAACGAGCAGTACTTC.